Presented here are 30 T cell receptor beta chains from one specimen sequenced in a study of tumor-infiltrating lymphocytes in primary liver carcinoma. Making TCR beta cDNA involved approximately 0.5 ug total RNA and a constant-region primer. Libraries of TCR beta came from three nested multiplex PCR rounds with slightly modified ARM-PCR. Researchers ran the first two PCR rounds for roughly 10 cycles each with TRBV1-TRBV30 forward primers and a C-beta reverse primer. Using its own MiXCR run on the multiplex PCR reads, TCRdb lists one record per CDR3 protein. The sample consists of about 60,000 distinct CDR3 sequences, around 64% of them appearing once. Co-extraction of RNA and DNA was performed on about 18-30 mg of unsorted bulk tissue. The sequenced sample was liver tumor tissue from sampling region 4. Described subset: tumor region T4, right-lateral pole. The receptor set was obtained from a man in his forties with primary liver carcinoma and hepatitis B virus infection.

A word on this clonotype: This may stem from a read error, because a much larger clone lies one nucleotide away. The V gene is TRBV6-1, the J gene TRBJ2-7; TRBD2 matches at 9 bases. Per the germline V gene, CDR1 is MNHNS and CDR2 is SASEGT. This CDR3 has 15 amino acids. J gave up 2 bases and V 7 bases, and 9 bases lay outside the gene matches. Written as DNA, the CDR3 is TGTGCCAGCACGAGTAGCGGGAGCCCTACCTACGAGCAGTACTTC. Its translation: CASTSSGSPTYEQYF.

This clonotype was seen a handful of times. This chain joins TRBV29-1 and TRBJ2-6; D gene unclear. Germline V CDR1 and CDR2: SQVTM, ANQGSEA. The CDR3 has 14 amino acids. Trimming left V 4 bases short and J 3 bases short, with 10 bases between. The CDR3: CSVGVQGGANVLTF. CDR3 DNA sequence: TGCAGCGTTGGGGTCCAAGGTGGGGCCAACGTCCTGACTTTC.

This clonotype showed up many times. The CDR3, as DNA: TGTGCCAGCAGCCCGACGGGTCTGGAGACCCAGTACTTC. Translating gives CASSPTGLETQYF. V usage is TRBV12-3 or TRBV12-4 and J usage is TRBJ2-5; no firm D call. The V end was cut by 6 bases, the J end by 5 bases, with 13 bases between. The CDR3 extends over 13 amino acids.

This clonotype came up many times. The V call is TRBV4-3, the J call TRBJ2-3; D is ambiguous. The CDR3 sequence is 14 residues long. CDR1 is LGHNA, CDR2 YSLEER, per germline. V was cut by 2 bases and J by 6 bases, with 12 bases left in between. CDR3 sequence (DNA): TGCGCCAGCAGCCAACCCGGCCTGAGCGATACGCAGTATTTT. Translated: CASSQPGLSDTQYF.

Worth noting for this clonotype: One end of the junction varies from germline; a read error may be responsible. The chain recombines TRBV5-4 with TRBJ2-2; D is undetermined. This CDR3 region has 16 residues. Germline V lookup: CDR1 SGHNT, CDR2 YYREEE (reference sequence). For the CDR3, the DNA is TGTTCCAGCAGCTTGCTCCTTAGATCGAACACCGGGGAGCTGTTTTTT. Its translation is CSSSLLLRSNTGELFF.

V usage is TRBV28 and J usage is TRBJ2-1, with 7 bases that match TRBD2. This CDR3 has 18 residues. Trimming took 2 bases from V and 9 from J; bases not matched to a gene: 19. Germline CDR1 is MDHEN and CDR2 is SYDVKM. The CDR3 loop is CASSLPPRGGGSPVEQFF. The CDR3, as DNA: TGTGCCAGCAGTTTACCCCCGAGGGGTGGCGGGAGCCCCGTTGAGCAGTTCTTC.

This chain uses TRBV29-1 with TRBJ1-5, with TRBD1 as a possible D gene (6 bases). V was cut by 7 bases and J by 13 bases, with 23 bases left in between. There are 13 residues in the CDR3. Germline-derived CDR1 and CDR2 are SQVTM and ANQGSEA. The chain's CDR3 is CSAGGGANQTQHF. As DNA, the CDR3 is TGCAGCGCCGGAGGGGGAGCGAATCAGACTCAGCATTTT.

The chain joins TRBV6-2 or TRBV6-3 to TRBJ2-3; TRBD1 aligns across 11 bases. Unmatched junction bases numbered 15, after V lost 6 bases and J lost 7 bases. The CDR3 has 17 amino acids. The germline V gene has CDR1 MNHEY and CDR2 SVGEGT. The CDR3 sequence is CASRGQGDVWAPHTQYF. The CDR3 DNA follows: TGTGCCAGCAGGGGACAGGGGGATGTTTGGGCCCCACATACGCAGTATTTT.

The chain carries TRBV11-2 and TRBJ1-1, with 7 bases aligning to TRBD1. The CDR3 sequence is 16 residues long. Looked up from germline, CDR1 is SGHAT and CDR2 is FQNNGV. V was clipped by 9 bases and J by 0 bases; unmatched bases: 13. The CDR3 DNA sequence: TGTGCCAGTAGCCCATACAGGGGATTGGTGAACACTGAAGCTTTCTTT. This sequence encodes CASSPYRGLVNTEAFF. The entire variable domain, with the rest obtained from reference TRBV11-2 and TRBJ1-1, is as follows: EAGVAQSPRYKIIEKRQSVAFWCNPISGHATLYWYQQILGQGPKLLIQFQNNGVVDDSQLPKDRFSAERLKGVDSTLKIQPAKLEDSAVYLCASSPYRGLVNTEAFFGQGTRLTVV.

This clonotype was detected only a few times. The chain is built from TRBV29-1 and TRBJ1-1, with D perhaps matching TRBD1 (5 bases). Germline V CDR1 and CDR2: SQVTM, ANQGSEA. V was pared by 4 bases and J by 0 bases, with 15 bases between. CDR3 length: 15 residues. The CDR3 loop reads CSVGRGWGMNTEAFF. The CDR3 DNA reads as TGCAGCGTTGGTAGGGGCTGGGGGATGAACACTGAAGCTTTCTTT.

This clonotype was detected only a few times. At one boundary the junction diverges from the germline segment, which might be a read error. DNA for the CDR3: TGTGCCAACAGCTTATCCGGGGTAGCGGGAGGAAACTACGAGCAGTACTTC. Protein sequence: CANSLSGVAGGNYEQYF. The chain employs TRBV5-1 and TRBJ2-7, with 10 bases matching TRBD2. In germline, CDR1 is SGHRS, CDR2 YFSETQ. CDR3 length: 17 amino acids.

Notes on this clonotype: Relative to the germline gene, one junction end is altered; a read error may explain this. The chain is built from TRBV4-2 and TRBJ2-2, with D possibly matching TRBD2 (5 bases). This CDR3 spans 16 amino acids. CDR1 LGHNA and CDR2 YNFKEQ come from the germline V gene. The CDR3 region is CASSQESPPNTGELYF. The DNA for the CDR3 is TGTGCCAGCAGCCAAGAATCCCCTCCTAACACCGGGGAGCTGTATTTT.

The table lists this clonotype with a count of one. One end of the junction varies from germline; a read error may be responsible. V gene TRBV11-2 combines with J gene TRBJ2-1; D not certain. Germline CDR1 and CDR2: SGHAT and FQNNGV. This CDR3 is built from 16 residues. CDR3 coding DNA: TGTGCCAGTAGCTTAGATCCAGAGAGCTCCTGCAATGAGCAGTTCTTT. Translated, it gives CASSLDPESSCNEQFF. The full variable domain, in which reference TRBV11-2 and TRBJ2-1 provide the parts outside the CDR3, is EAGVAQSPRYKIIEKRQSVAFWCNPISGHATLYWYQQILGQGPKLLIQFQNNGVVDDSQLPKDRFSAERLKGVDSTLKIQPAKLEDSAVYLCASSLDPESSCNEQFFGPGTRLTVL.

In this sample, this clonotype is medium-sized. The chain carries TRBV11-2 and TRBJ2-1, with unresolved D. This CDR3 region has 15 residues. CDR1 is SGHAT and CDR2 is FQNNGV in the germline V gene. V dropped 3 bases and J dropped 0 bases, with 9 bases sitting between them. The chain's CDR3 is CASSLELSSYNEQFF. The CDR3 DNA reads as TGTGCCAGCAGCTTGGAACTTAGCTCCTACAATGAGCAGTTCTTC.

About this clonotype itself: Without the conserved terminal phenylalanine or tryptophan, this CDR3 likely stems from a read error. The chain recombines TRBV10-3 with TRBJ2-2; 7 nucleotides match TRBD2. CDR1 is ENHRY and CDR2 is SYGVKD in the germline V gene. Unmatched junction bases numbered 8, after V lost 6 bases and J lost 7 bases. CDR3 size: 14 residues. The CDR3 reads CAIRERDDIGELFY. The CDR3 nucleotides read TGTGCCATCAGAGAGCGGGACGACATCGGGGAGCTGTTTTAT.

Many counts were recorded for this clonotype. The rearrangement uses TRBV5-1 and TRBJ2-1; D is perhaps TRBD2 (7 bases). The germline CDR1 and CDR2 sequences are SGHRS and YFSETQ. V lost 0 bases and J 7 bases, leaving 17 bases between the germline ends. The CDR3 is made up of 16 amino acids. The CDR3 protein is CASSLVVGGGGNEQFF. The CDR3 bases are TGCGCCAGCAGCTTGGTTGTCGGAGGGGGGGGGAATGAGCAGTTCTTC.

The chain joins TRBV5-5 to TRBJ1-2; no firm D call. V was trimmed by 7 bases and J by 2 bases, leaving 12 bases between them. This CDR3 spans 13 amino acids. Germline V gives CDR1 SGHKS, CDR2 YYEKEE (reference sequence). CDR3 loop: CASCSYKNYGYTF. As DNA, the CDR3 is TGTGCCAGCTGCTCCTACAAAAACTATGGCTACACCTTC.

A word on this clonotype: The CDR3 does not close with the conserved phenylalanine or tryptophan, likely indicating a read error. The DNA is left out, because the CDR3 cannot be placed on it with certainty; the CDR3 is given as TCRdb lists it. CDR3 residues: CSVESNNEQIP. V is TRBV29-1 and J is TRBJ2-1. The CDR3 comprises 11 residues, both ends counted. Germline CDR1 is SQVTM and CDR2 is ANQGSEA.

Concerning this clonotype itself: A much larger clonotype is one base distant, so this may be a read error. The chain is built from TRBV5-1 and TRBJ2-3; TRBD1 is a possible D gene (6 bases). CDR1 and CDR2 (germline): SGHRS, YFSETQ. This CDR3 is built from 14 residues. The DNA of the CDR3 is TGCGCCAGCGTGAGAGGGGGAAGCACAGATACGCACTATTTT. It translates to CASVRGGSTDTHYF.

In regard to this clonotype: This may be a read error: a much more frequent sequence differs by one nucleotide. The rearrangement joins TRBV6-6 to TRBJ2-5; 10 positions agree with TRBD1. CDR1 is MNHNY and CDR2 is SVGAGI in the germline V gene (reference sequence). The CDR3 totals 16 residues. CDR3 amino acids: CASSIRDRGTQETQCF. CDR3 DNA sequence: TGTGCCAGCAGTATCCGGGACAGGGGTACCCAAGAGACCCAGTGCTTC.

This clonotype came up many times. J is TRBJ2-5 and V is TRBV7-9, with D possibly matching TRBD2 (6 bases). Trimming shortened V by 8 bases and J by 5 bases, and 15 bases separated the two germline ends. The CDR3 has 13 amino acids. Germline V gene data show CDR1 as SEHNR and CDR2 as FQNEAQ (reference sequence). CDR3 sequence (DNA): TGTGCCAGCCACGGGCTAGCGACCGAGACCCAGTACTTC. Its translation: CASHGLATETQYF.

On this clonotype itself: This may be a read error, as it is one base from a much larger clone. The J gene is TRBJ2-1, the V gene TRBV11-2; 11 bases agree with TRBD2. The length of the CDR3 is 17 residues. Germline V gives CDR1 SGHAT, CDR2 FQNNGV. Unmatched junction bases numbered 14, after V lost 5 bases and J lost 8 bases. Here the CDR3 DNA reads TGTGCCAGCAGCAGGAGACTAGCGGGATGGCCGGGGGATGAGCAGTTCTTC. Its translation is CASSRRLAGWPGDEQFF.

The chain recombines TRBV4-1 with TRBJ2-1; D might be TRBD1 (6 bases). The CDR3 consists of 21 residues. V lost 1 base and J 8 bases, leaving 33 bases between the germline ends. CDR1 MGHRA and CDR2 YSYEKL come from the germline V gene. This chain's CDR3 is CASSQGTLGQGFFTPTDEQFF. CDR3 nucleotide sequence: TGCGCCAGCAGCCAAGGTACGCTTGGGCAGGGGTTTTTCACCCCCACGGATGAGCAGTTCTTC.

This clonotype has a count of ten or more. The V and J genes are TRBV28 and TRBJ1-5; D ambiguous. There are 14 residues in the CDR3. Germline V gene lookup returns CDR1 MDHEN and CDR2 SYDVKM. CDR3 amino acids: CAIQRLNSNQPQHF. As DNA, the CDR3 is TGTGCTATCCAGAGGCTCAATAGCAATCAGCCCCAGCATTTT.

Comment on this clonotype: This may stem from a read error, because a much larger clone lies one nucleotide away. The V and J genes are TRBV5-1 and TRBJ2-2, with 7 positions matching TRBD2. Germline CDR1 reads SGHRS; CDR2 reads YFSETQ. The V and J ends lost 8 bases and 0 bases, in that order; junction bases with no gene match: 10. CDR3 length: 16 amino acids. The CDR3 spells CASRTSVPPNTGELFF. The CDR3 nucleotides read TGCGCCAGTAGAACTAGCGTACCACCGAACACCGGGGAGCTGTTTTTT.

This clonotype was seen only once. The CDR3 loop is CASSYSLTLEMYF. CDR3 DNA sequence: TGTGCCAGCAGTTACTCCCTGACTTTAGAGATGTACTTC. The rearrangement uses TRBV6-2 or TRBV6-3 and TRBJ2-7, with D unclear. Trimming took off 0 bases at V and 12 bases at J, with 15 bases between the two ends. The V gene's germline CDR1 is MNHEY and CDR2 SVGEGT. CDR3 size: 13 residues.

This chain uses TRBV6-5 with TRBJ2-7, with TRBD1 as a possible D gene (5 bases). Trimming shortened V by 10 bases and J by 4 bases, and 17 bases separated the two germline ends. CDR1 and CDR2 from the germline V gene are MNHEY and SVGAGI. This CDR3 region has 13 residues. CDR3 nucleotide sequence: TGTGCCAATAGGGGAACAGACGAGTACGAGCAGTACTTC. Translation gives CANRGTDEYEQYF.

The table lists this clonotype with a few counts. A much bigger clone sits one base away, suggesting this may be a read error. This chain uses TRBV4-3 with TRBJ2-3, with no clear D. The CDR3 has 14 residues. CDR1 is LGHNA, CDR2 YSLEER, per germline. The CDR3 DNA follows: TGCGCCAGCAGACAAGATCACGGCACAGATACGCAGTATTTT. Its protein product is CASRQDHGTDTQYF.

With regard to this clonotype: This CDR3 fails to terminate in the conserved phenylalanine or tryptophan, so it likely reflects a read error. The rearrangement uses TRBV11-2 and TRBJ2-5, with 8 bases fitting TRBD2. The V gene's germline CDR1 is SGHAT and CDR2 FQNNGV. The CDR3 consists of 14 residues. V was clipped by 7 bases and J by 2 bases; unmatched bases: 6. CDR3 sequence reads: CASIFSGGQETQYS. The CDR3 DNA sequence: TGTGCCAGCATCTTCAGCGGGGGACAAGAGACCCAGTACTCC.

This clonotype occurred once. The missing conserved phenylalanine or tryptophan at the end of this CDR3 makes a read error likely. This chain connects TRBV7-8 to TRBJ2-7; 10 positions match TRBD1. V was pared by 4 bases and J by 2 bases, with 5 bases of the junction left unmatched. Germline V gene data show CDR1 as SGHVS and CDR2 as FQNEAQ. The CDR3 sequence is 15 residues long. The chain's CDR3 is CASSSYDRGPYEQYL. The CDR3 coding sequence is TGTGCCAGCAGCTCTTATGACAGGGGGCCCTACGAGCAGTACCTG.